One and the same sample provided the 14 T cell receptor beta chains below, sequenced in a study of shared clonotypes between healthy human individuals. TCRdb's copy holds only in-frame clones and misses some; the assay was immunoSEQ multiplex PCR. The sample gives 600,000 to 700,000 clones, 73% of which show up once; 1.5% to 2% is in the top ten. Sequenced input: memory CD4+ T cells sorted from blood. Subset given: CD45RA-negative fraction. The receptors originated from a young woman in good health.

As concerns this clone: The sample has other DNA sequences that encode this CDR3 too. The V call is TRBV5-1, the J call TRBJ2-2; D is perhaps TRBD1 (7 bases). Trimming took off 0 bases at V and 2 bases at J, with 11 bases between the two ends. This CDR3 region has 16 residues. Per germline, CDR1 SGHRS and CDR2 YFSETQ. The chain's CDR3 is CASSLGGTVNTGELFF. The CDR3 region has the DNA TGCGCCAGCAGCTTGGGCGGGACAGTCAACACCGGGGAGCTGTTTTTT.

This rearrangement joins TRBV7-2 to TRBJ2-3, with D perhaps matching TRBD2 (6 bases). Germline CDR1 is SGHTA and CDR2 is FQGNSA. The V end lost 4 bases, the J end lost 3 bases, and 11 bases lay between the germline ends. The CDR3 extends over 14 amino acids. CDR3 loop: CASSSTLATDTQYF. The CDR3 nucleotides are TGTGCCAGCAGCTCCACACTAGCAACAGATACGCAGTATTTT.

V and J are TRBV5-1 and TRBJ2-7; D is undetermined. The CDR3 runs 12 residues. V gave up 2 bases and J gave up 3 bases, with 6 bases separating them. Germline assignment: CDR1 SGHRS and CDR2 YFSETQ. DNA of the CDR3: TGCGCCAGCAGCTTCGAACGCTACGAGCAGTACTTC. As protein: CASSFERYEQYF. The whole variable domain, remainder taken from reference TRBV5-1 and TRBJ2-7, is KAGVTQTPRYLIKTRGQQVTLSCSPISGHRSVSWYQQTPGQGLQFLFEYFSETQRNKGNFPGRFSGRQFSNSRSEMNVSTLELGDSALYLCASSFERYEQYFGPGTRLTVT.

In this sample, this clone turned up once. The chain combines TRBV2 with TRBJ2-7, with D tentatively TRBD2 (5 bases). Trimming stripped 3 bases from V and 0 bases from J, with 12 bases between. The CDR3 runs to 15 residues. Germline CDR1 SNHLY, CDR2 FYNNEI. The CDR3 loop is CASSETSGSSYEQYF. DNA for the CDR3: TGTGCCAGCAGTGAGACCTCTGGGAGCTCCTACGAGCAGTACTTC.

Written as DNA, the CDR3 is TGTGCCAGCAATTCCCATACAGGGAGGGCCGGGGAGCTGTTTTTT. Protein: CASNSHTGRAGELFF. The rearrangement links TRBV6-5 to TRBJ2-2; a weak D match, TRBD2 (7 bases). V lost 7 bases and J 6 bases, leaving 18 bases between the germline ends. The CDR3 totals 15 residues. Per the germline V gene, CDR1 is MNHEY and CDR2 is SVGAGI.

J is TRBJ1-2 and V is TRBV20-1; D not resolved. Germline lookup yields CDR1 DFQATT and CDR2 SNEGSKA (reference sequence). Between the trimmed V and J ends, which lost 3 bases and 8 bases, there was a span of 10 bases. The CDR3 is made up of 11 amino acids. The CDR3 nucleotides read TGCAGTGCTAGTCCGGCGGGCGGCTACACCTTC. The encoded protein is CSASPAGGYTF.

A remark on this clone: This could be a read error, since a much larger clone is one nucleotide away. At the DNA level, this CDR3 is encoded by other sequences in the same sample as well. The CDR3 sequence: CASSLSGGYEQYF. CDR3 in DNA: TGCGCCAGCAGCTTGTCAGGGGGCTACGAGCAGTACTTC. The rearrangement uses TRBV5-1 and TRBJ2-7; 7 bases agree with TRBD1. Germline CDR1 is SGHRS and CDR2 is YFSETQ. V gave up 1 base and J gave up 3 bases; unmatched junction bases: 1. The CDR3 is 13 residues long.

The V gene is TRBV28, the J gene TRBJ1-3, with TRBD1 identical over 8 bases. With 6 bases clipped from V and 4 bases from J, the junction kept 5 bases outside the gene matches. Germline V CDR1 and CDR2: MDHEN, SYDVKM. CDR3 length equals 14 residues. The CDR3 bases are TGTGCCAGCAGAAACGACAGGGGCGGAAACACCATATATTTT. This codes for CASRNDRGGNTIYF.

This clone has just a few counts. CDR3 in amino acids: CASSWDQPQHF. The CDR3 coding sequence is TGTGCCAGCAGTTGGGATCAGCCCCAGCATTTT. The chain employs TRBV28 and TRBJ1-5, with no clear D. CDR3 size: 11 residues. Germline CDR1 and CDR2: MDHEN and SYDVKM. Trimming left V 4 bases short and J 5 bases short, with 3 bases between.

CDR3 loop: CASSFSLAGGKGEQFF. CDR3 nucleotides: TGTGCCAGCAGTTTCTCGCTAGCGGGAGGGAAGGGTGAGCAGTTCTTC. The chain joins TRBV25-1 to TRBJ2-1; 12 bases are a match to TRBD2. The germline V gene encodes CDR1 MGHDK and CDR2 SYGVNS. There are 16 residues in the CDR3. With 5 bases clipped from V and 9 bases from J, the junction kept 11 bases outside the gene matches. The whole variable domain, filled in from reference TRBV25-1 and TRBJ2-1, reads EADIYQTPRYLVIGTGKKITLECSQTMGHDKMYWYQQDPGMELHLIHYSYGVNSTEKGDLSSESTVSRIRTEHFPLTLESARPSHTSQYLCASSFSLAGGKGEQFFGPGTRLTVL.

The J gene is TRBJ2-5, the V gene TRBV5-1; D remains unclear. Germline V CDR1 and CDR2: SGHRS, YFSETQ. V was shortened by 1 base and J by 8 bases, with 12 bases between the two germline ends. The CDR3 is 13 amino acids. CDR3 DNA sequence: TGCGCCAGCAGCTTGACCAACGAAGGAACCCAGTACTTC. Translating it yields CASSLTNEGTQYF.

To note about this clone: The same CDR3 also results from other DNA sequences found in this sample. This chain uses TRBV4-2 with TRBJ2-7, with D perhaps being TRBD1 or TRBD2 (5 bases each). Germline CDR1 is LGHNA and CDR2 is YNFKEQ. Trimming took 3 bases from V and 1 from J, leaving 10 bases between them. The CDR3 is made up of 14 amino acids. In nucleotides, the CDR3 is TGTGCCAGCAGCCAGCCCGGGACGTCCTACGAGCAGTACTTC. This codes for CASSQPGTSYEQYF.

This clone was observed once. The chain links TRBV27 to TRBJ2-7, with D perhaps TRBD1 or TRBD2 (5 bases each). V shed 5 bases and J shed 4 bases, with 18 bases lying between them. This CDR3 has 15 residues. Germline V gene data show CDR1 as MNHEY and CDR2 as SMNVEV (reference sequence). The CDR3 DNA sequence: TGTGCCAGCAGTCCGGGACCTAGTTGGAGATACGAGCAGTACTTC. Protein product: CASSPGPSWRYEQYF.

On this clone itself: This could be a read error, since a much larger clone is one nucleotide away. The chain recombines TRBV27 with TRBJ2-2; D gene uncertain. Between the trimmed V and J ends, which lost 3 bases and 1 base, there was a span of 3 bases. The CDR3 spans 13 residues. Looked up from germline, CDR1 is MNHEY and CDR2 is SMNVEV (reference sequence). DNA of the CDR3: TGTGCCAGCAGTTTTAGGAACACCGGGGAGCTGTTTTTT. The encoded protein is CASSFRNTGELFF.